This TCR beta chain appears in the sequencing data of a study of blood T cells in healthy people across ages. The second PCR ran roughly 6 to 11 cycles with a sample-barcoded 5' primer and J-beta primers. MiXCR was run by TCRdb on the 5' RACE reads, yielding one entry per CDR3 protein. The sample comprises roughly 1.5 million distinct CDR3 sequences, 35% to 45% of which are singletons, and about 3.8% rests with the top ten. Ranging in age from about 6 to 95, the donors were healthy Caucasian individuals from Russia. The sample was blood. The receptor comes from a woman between 18 and 29 years old in good health.

DNA of the CDR3: TGTGCCAGCAGCGTAGCTAGCCAGGCCCATAACTATGGCTACACCTTC. Translated: CASSVASQAHNYGYTF. The gene calls are TRBV9 and TRBJ1-2; D not certain. Between the trimmed V and J ends, which lost 0 bases and 1 base, there was a span of 13 bases. Germline-derived CDR1 and CDR2 are SGDLS and YYNGEE. The CDR3 extends over 16 amino acids.